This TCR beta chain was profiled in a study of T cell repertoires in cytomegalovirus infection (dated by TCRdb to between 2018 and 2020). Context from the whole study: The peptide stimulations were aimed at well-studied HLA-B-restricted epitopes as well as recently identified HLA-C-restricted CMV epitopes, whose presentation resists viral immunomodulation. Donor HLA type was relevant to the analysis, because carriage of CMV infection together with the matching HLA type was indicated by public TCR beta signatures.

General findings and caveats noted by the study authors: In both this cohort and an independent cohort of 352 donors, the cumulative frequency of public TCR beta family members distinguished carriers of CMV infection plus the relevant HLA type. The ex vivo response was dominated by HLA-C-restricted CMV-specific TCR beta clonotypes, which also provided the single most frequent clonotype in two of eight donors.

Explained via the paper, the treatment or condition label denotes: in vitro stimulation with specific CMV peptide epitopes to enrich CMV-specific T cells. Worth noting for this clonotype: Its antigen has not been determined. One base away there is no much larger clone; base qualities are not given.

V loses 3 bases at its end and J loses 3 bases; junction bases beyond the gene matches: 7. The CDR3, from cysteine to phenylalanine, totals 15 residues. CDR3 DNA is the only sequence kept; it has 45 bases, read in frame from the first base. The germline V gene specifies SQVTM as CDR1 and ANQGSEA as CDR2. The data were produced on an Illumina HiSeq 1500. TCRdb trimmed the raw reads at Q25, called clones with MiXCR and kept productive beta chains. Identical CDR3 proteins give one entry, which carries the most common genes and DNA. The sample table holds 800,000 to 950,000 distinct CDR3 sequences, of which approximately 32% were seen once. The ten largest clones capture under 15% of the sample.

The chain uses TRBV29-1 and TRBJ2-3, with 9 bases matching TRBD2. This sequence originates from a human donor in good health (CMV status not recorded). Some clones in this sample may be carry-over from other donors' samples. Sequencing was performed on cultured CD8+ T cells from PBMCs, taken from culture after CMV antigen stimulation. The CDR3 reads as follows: CSVEERGDGTDTQYF. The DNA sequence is TGCAGCGTTGAGGAGCGGGGGGACGGTACAGATACGCAGTATTTT.